One sample yielded the 23 T cell receptor beta chains listed below, sequenced in a study of T cell responses to AZD1222 COVID-19 vaccine. Data came from immunoSEQ multiplex PCR; TCRdb stores just in-frame clones and leaves some out. Among 110,000 to 150,000 clones listed, more than 70% were seen once. Sequences were derived from peripheral blood, sampled on day 0 of AZD1222 vaccination. Receptors were obtained from an adult in good health.

The chain is built from TRBV7-2 and TRBJ1-4; TRBD1 might be the D (5 bases). Germline lookup yields CDR1 SGHTA and CDR2 FQGNSA. V was shortened by 1 base and J by 7 bases, with 10 bases between the two germline ends. The CDR3 loop spans 14 amino acids. The CDR3 sequence is CASSLGGSAEKLFF. The CDR3 DNA reads as TGTGCCAGCAGCTTAGGGGGGTCAGCTGAAAAACTGTTTTTT.

The chain uses TRBV2 and TRBJ1-2; no clear D. Deletions cut 4 bases from V and 0 bases from J, with 9 bases between. CDR3 length: 14 amino acids. CDR1 is SNHLY, CDR2 FYNNEI, per germline. CDR3 sequence: CASSGSPANYGYTF. Written as DNA, the CDR3 is TGTGCCAGCAGTGGGAGTCCAGCTAACTATGGCTACACCTTC.

The CDR3 here is CASTSGGREDSYEQYF. CDR3 in DNA: TGTGCCAGCACTAGTGGGGGGCGGGAGGACTCCTACGAGCAGTACTTC. The chain has TRBV28 and TRBJ2-7, with 8 bases fitting TRBD2. CDR1 MDHEN and CDR2 SYDVKM come from the germline V gene. The ends lost 7 bases at V and 0 bases at J; junction bases unmatched: 11. This CDR3 has 16 residues.

This clone was detected only once. The CDR3 region is CASSPEIREPQETQYF. The CDR3 DNA is TGTGCCAGCTCACCAGAGATCAGGGAACCGCAAGAGACCCAGTACTTC. J is TRBJ2-5 and V is TRBV18, with D perhaps TRBD1 (5 bases). V was shortened by 2 bases and J by 2 bases, with 15 bases between the two germline ends. Looked up from germline, CDR1 is KGHSH and CDR2 is LQKENI. CDR3 length equals 16 residues.

The chain employs TRBV28 and TRBJ1-6; TRBD1 matches at 11 bases. V lost 3 bases to trimming and J lost 3 bases; unmatched junction nucleotides: 4. Germline-derived CDR1 and CDR2 are MDHEN and SYDVKM. The CDR3 runs 17 residues. DNA of the CDR3: TGTGCCAGCAGTTTGGCGGACAGGGGGCACTATAATTCACCCCTCCACTTT. Encoded protein: CASSLADRGHYNSPLHF.

The chain recombines TRBV3-1 (or the pseudogene TRBV3-2) with TRBJ1-2; 10 bases agree with TRBD1. Germline values: CDR1 LGHDT, CDR2 YNNKEL (reference sequence). The CDR3 runs to 13 residues. J was trimmed by 7 bases and V by 5 bases; bases with no gene match: 4. The CDR3 DNA reads TGTGCCAGCAGCACAAGACAGGGGGCTGGCTACACCTTC. Translation: CASSTRQGAGYTF.

This clone has just one count. The chain links TRBV5-5 to TRBJ1-5, with D perhaps matching TRBD1 (5 bases). The CDR3 length is 14 residues. The germline gives CDR1 SGHKS, CDR2 YYEKEE (reference sequence). V was pared by 4 bases and J by 5 bases, with 13 bases between. In DNA, the CDR3 is TGTGCCAGCAGCCCACAGTGGGGCGATCAGCCCCAGCATTTT. Translation: CASSPQWGDQPQHF.

The chain is built from TRBV2 and TRBJ1-2; perhaps TRBD1 as D (5 bases). The V end was cut by 6 bases, the J end by 7 bases, with 18 bases between. Germline CDR1 reads SNHLY; CDR2 reads FYNNEI. The CDR3 has 14 amino acids. The CDR3 region is CASRTGTPRGGYTF. The CDR3 region has the DNA TGTGCCAGCAGGACCGGGACCCCTAGAGGTGGCTACACCTTC. The whole variable domain, filled in from reference TRBV2 and TRBJ1-2, reads EPEVTQTPSHQVTQMGQEVILRCVPISNHLYFYWYRQILGQKVEFLVSFYNNEISEKSEIFDDQFSVERPDGSNFTLKIRSTKLEDSAMYFCASRTGTPRGGYTFGSGTRLTVV.

The chain joins TRBV7-9 to TRBJ1-1; D call uncertain. CDR1 is SEHNR, CDR2 FQNEAQ, per germline (reference sequence). The CDR3 runs to 14 residues. With 5 bases removed from V and 1 base from J, the gap between germline ends came to 11 bases. The CDR3: CASSLESGNTEAFF. The CDR3 DNA follows: TGTGCCAGCAGCCTGGAATCAGGGAACACTGAAGCTTTCTTT.

This chain joins TRBV4-1 and TRBJ1-3, with D possibly matching TRBD1 (6 bases). CDR3 length: 16 residues. CDR1 is MGHRA, CDR2 YSYEKL, per germline. Trimming shortened V by 2 bases and J by 0 bases, and 11 bases separated the two germline ends. The CDR3 nucleotides read TGCGCCAGCAGCCAATCGACAGGATTCTCTGGAAACACCATATATTTT. This codes for CASSQSTGFSGNTIYF.

The gene calls are TRBV28 and TRBJ2-1; no clear D. The CDR3 has 13 amino acids. Deletions cut 3 bases from V and 1 base from J, with 4 bases between. Germline CDR1 MDHEN, CDR2 SYDVKM. The CDR3 sequence: CASSFLSYNEQFF. DNA of the CDR3: TGTGCCAGCAGTTTTCTTTCCTACAATGAGCAGTTCTTC.

The chain recombines TRBV6-5 with TRBJ2-6; 10 nucleotides line up with TRBD1. This CDR3 region has 15 residues. Losses at the gene ends were 9 bases for V and 3 bases for J; bases not matched to a gene: 5. Germline CDR1 and CDR2: MNHEY and SVGAGI. CDR3 coding DNA: TGTGCCAGTTCGACAGGGGGCTTTGGGGCCAACGTCCTGACTTTC. It is translated as CASSTGGFGANVLTF.

V usage is TRBV2 and J usage is TRBJ2-5; D tentatively reads TRBD1 or TRBD2 (6 bases each). Germline assignment: CDR1 SNHLY and CDR2 FYNNEI. CDR3 size: 16 residues. V dropped 2 bases and J dropped 4 bases, with 17 bases sitting between them. As DNA, the CDR3 is TGTGCCAGCAGTGAATTGAGGGGGGCCCTCCGAGAGACCCAGTACTTC. It is translated as CASSELRGALRETQYF. Combining the CDR3 with reference TRBV2 and TRBJ2-5 gives the whole variable domain EPEVTQTPSHQVTQMGQEVILRCVPISNHLYFYWYRQILGQKVEFLVSFYNNEISEKSEIFDDQFSVERPDGSNFTLKIRSTKLEDSAMYFCASSELRGALRETQYFGPGTRLLVL.

The J gene is TRBJ2-3, the V gene TRBV11-2, with D tentatively TRBD2 (6 bases). The ends were cut back, 1 base at V and 3 bases at J, with 14 bases in the middle. CDR3 length: 16 residues. CDR1 SGHAT and CDR2 FQNNGV come from the germline V gene. Here the CDR3 DNA reads TGTGCCAGCAGCTTAGGGGCTAGTGGGGGGACAGATACGCAGTATTTT. Protein: CASSLGASGGTDTQYF.

This rearrangement joins TRBV19 to TRBJ1-4, with D unresolved. CDR3 length: 16 amino acids. Germline V gene data show CDR1 as LNHDA and CDR2 as SQIVND (reference sequence). The V end lost 5 bases, the J end lost 5 bases, and 18 bases lay between the germline ends. The chain's CDR3 is CASSPHYTMRNEKLFF. CDR3 nucleotides: TGTGCCAGTAGTCCTCACTACACCATGAGAAATGAAAAACTGTTTTTT.

This chain connects TRBV2 to TRBJ1-5; maybe TRBD1 (5 bases). The germline V gene has CDR1 SNHLY and CDR2 FYNNEI. CDR3 length equals 14 residues. V was shortened by 5 bases and J by 0 bases, with 8 bases between the two germline ends. The CDR3 DNA sequence: TGTGCCAGCAGTCGACAGATTAGCAATCAGCCCCAGCATTTT. Encoded protein: CASSRQISNQPQHF.

This chain links TRBV19 with TRBJ2-5; tentatively, D is TRBD1 (5 bases). The CDR3 consists of 15 residues. Germline-derived CDR1 and CDR2 are LNHDA and SQIVND (reference sequence). V gave up 3 bases and J gave up 4 bases, with 15 bases separating them. CDR3 bases: TGTGCCAGTAGTATTCGAACAGGTTCACCAGAGACCCAGTACTTC. This encodes CASSIRTGSPETQYF.

This chain links TRBV9 with TRBJ1-1, with D perhaps TRBD1 (6 bases). This CDR3 region has 13 residues. Trimming pared 3 bases from V and 4 bases from J, leaving 10 bases between. Germline-derived CDR1 and CDR2 are SGDLS and YYNGEE. CDR3 nucleotide sequence: TGTGCCAGCAGCGACGGGGGGGCCACTGAAGCTTTCTTT. Translation gives CASSDGGATEAFF.

CDR3 sequence (DNA): TGTGCCAGCAGCCGACAGGCGGGGGACGCCTACGAGCAGTACTTC. It specifies CASSRQAGDAYEQYF. The chain employs TRBV2 and TRBJ2-7; D is perhaps TRBD2 (7 bases). This CDR3 has 15 residues. V lost 6 bases and J lost 2, with 17 bases in between. The germline CDR1 and CDR2 sequences are SNHLY and FYNNEI.

The chain uses TRBV2 and TRBJ1-2; perhaps TRBD1 as D (5 bases). V was cut by 6 bases and J by 2 bases, with 7 bases left in between. The germline CDR1 and CDR2 sequences are SNHLY and FYNNEI. This CDR3 comprises 12 residues. CDR3 loop: CASRRGNYGYTF. Here the CDR3 DNA reads TGTGCCAGCAGGCGGGGGAACTATGGCTACACCTTC.

The rearrangement links TRBV3-1 (or the pseudogene TRBV3-2) to TRBJ1-5, with 7 bases aligning to TRBD1. The CDR3 consists of 14 residues. CDR1 LGHDT and CDR2 YNNKEL come from the germline V gene (reference sequence). V was pared by 5 bases and J by 8 bases, with 9 bases of the junction left unmatched. The CDR3 DNA is TGTGCCAGCAGCGGGACAGCCCGGGGTGAGCCCCAGCATTTT. This gives the protein CASSGTARGEPQHF.

The chain carries TRBV11-2 and TRBJ1-3, with D possibly matching TRBD1 (6 bases). The CDR3 contains 15 residues. CDR1 SGHAT and CDR2 FQNNGV come from the germline V gene. Between the trimmed V and J ends, which lost 6 bases and 2 bases, there was a span of 14 bases. Written as DNA, the CDR3 is TGTGCCAGCAGTGGCGGGACACCTACTGGAAACACCATATATTTT. It specifies CASSGGTPTGNTIYF.

This chain joins TRBV4-2 and TRBJ1-2; TRBD1 might be the D (5 bases). Germline V lookup: CDR1 LGHNA, CDR2 YNFKEQ. This CDR3 contains 19 residues. The V end lost 0 bases, the J end lost 1 base, and 21 bases lay between the germline ends. The CDR3 is CASSQDNAGVRGDNYGYTF. CDR3 sequence (DNA): TGTGCCAGCAGCCAAGATAATGCGGGGGTCCGTGGGGATAACTATGGCTACACCTTC.